The T cell receptor (beta chain) under discussion was sequenced for a study of metastatic and nonmetastatic thyroid tumors. At the level of the study: A comparison of repertoires was made across blood and tumor or nodule tissue from malignant and benign thyroid patients. Study results and limitations: Relative to benign nodules, malignant thyroid tumors were reportedly characterized by significantly elevated TCR beta diversity in blood and tumor.

V dropped 4 bases and J dropped 1; count of bases not matched to a gene: 5. CDR3 size: 16 residues. The germline V gene encodes CDR1 MNHEY and CDR2 SMNVEV (reference sequence). Per the study methods: Clinicopathological groups supplied CDR3 differences that were used to build a distant-metastasis classifier for papillary thyroid cancer. From the PCR reads, TCRdb re-called clones with MiXCR. None of the V and J calls come from the authors' own analysis; TCRdb made them. The table shows about 24,000 clones, with approximately 21% occurring only once. Notes on this clone: Its antigen is as yet unknown.

Until they underwent thyroid surgery, no patient had received any treatment. The chain has TRBV27 and TRBJ1-1; TRBD1 matches at 11 bases. The sequence derives from a male donor with papillary thyroid cancer or a benign thyroid nodule (not recorded which). Some clones in this sample may be carry-over from other donors' samples. The sequencing input was blood. The CDR3 loop is CASSSGQGVQNTEAFF. Written as DNA, the CDR3 is TGTGCCAGCAGTTCGGGACAGGGGGTTCAGAACACTGAAGCTTTCTTT.